The clone carrying this T cell receptor (beta chain) was seen more than once but under ten times. Its antigen is not known. These data come from a study of T-cell reconstitution after alpha-beta-depleted transplantation in children. Study-wide findings and caveats: Some patients showed high day-60 TCRbeta diversity, which derived from surviving recipient T cells and thymic progenitors. At around two months after transplant, the alpha-beta T cells were reportedly derived from several hundred expanded clones that came from non-depleted graft cells. T-cell counts and diversity at one year following transplant were attributed mainly to newly produced T cells.

Unique molecular identifiers were incorporated into the prepared TCRbeta library. TCRdb re-analysed the PCR reads in MiXCR, keeping a single row per CDR3 protein. The data show under 100,000 distinct CDR3 sequences, roughly a sixth seen once. The sequencing used PBMCs, mostly from graft donor cells, collected 180 days after TCRalphabeta/CD19-depleted stem cell transplant. The origin of this receptor is a male patient under 10 years old who had a stem cell transplant for acute lymphoblastic leukemia, so the T cells may come from the graft donor.

The CDR3 is CAISEGQARYQETQYF. Written as DNA, the CDR3 is TGTGCCATCAGTGAGGGGCAGGCCCGGTACCAAGAGACCCAGTACTTC. The chain is built from TRBV10-3 and TRBJ2-5; no firm D call. The CDR3 contains 16 residues. The V end lost 2 bases, the J end lost 0 bases, and 13 bases lay between the germline ends. Germline V gene lookup returns CDR1 ENHRY and CDR2 SYGVKD.